By share, the clone carrying this T cell receptor (beta chain) counts as medium-sized. The antigen is unknown. This sample was included in a study of vaccination and CD4 T cells after COVID-19. For the study at large: Treatment of control cultures consisted of a CEFX pool, an HIV-1 Nef pool, or no peptide.

The Oncomine TCR Beta short-read assay sequenced DNA from cultured CD4+ T cells. TCRdb re-called the PCR reads with MiXCR, one entry per CDR3 protein. The sample contains about 24,000 distinct CDR3 sequences, under 55% of which appear only once. This CDR3 contains 14 residues. Germline values: CDR1 MNHEY, CDR2 SMNVEV (reference sequence). V lost 7 bases, J lost 5 bases, and 7 bases stayed unmatched. Time point of the sample: late sampling 161 to 241 days after vaccination in a few convalescent patients. The treatment: roughly 10-day PBMC culture with coronavirus spike peptide pools or control peptides (ViraFEST assay). Using peptide pools, antigen-specific T cells were expanded in ViraFEST before TCRs were sequenced.

Sequenced here: CD4+ T cells from blood, cultured in vitro, sampled about 7 months after SARS-CoV-2 vaccination. The receptor comes from a human donor who had recovered from COVID-19. The rearrangement joins TRBV27 to TRBJ1-2, with 10 nucleotides matching TRBD1. CDR3 sequence: CASTMRQGAYGYTF. DNA of the CDR3: TGTGCCAGCACCATGCGACAGGGGGCGTATGGCTACACCTTC.